This T cell receptor beta chain came from a study of T-cell memory formation after mild COVID-19. TCRdb analysed the 5' RACE reads with MiXCR anew, one entry per CDR3 protein. In the table there are 300,000 or so distinct CDR3 sequences, around 15% of which are singletons. This receptor was obtained from a man aged 18 to 30 who had mild COVID-19 (a few samples of this study predate the infection). Cell type and time point are not known. The sample was PBMCs or a T cell subset sorted from them (not recorded which).

CDR3: CASSLSTGETEAFF. CDR3 DNA: TGTGCCAGCAGCTTATCGACAGGGGAGACTGAAGCTTTCTTT. The chain couples TRBV7-9 to TRBJ1-1, with TRBD1 matching 8 bases. This CDR3 contains 14 residues. The V segment lost 2 bases and the J segment 5 bases; nucleotides outside the gene matches: 4. Looked up from germline, CDR1 is SEHNR and CDR2 is FQNEAQ (reference sequence).